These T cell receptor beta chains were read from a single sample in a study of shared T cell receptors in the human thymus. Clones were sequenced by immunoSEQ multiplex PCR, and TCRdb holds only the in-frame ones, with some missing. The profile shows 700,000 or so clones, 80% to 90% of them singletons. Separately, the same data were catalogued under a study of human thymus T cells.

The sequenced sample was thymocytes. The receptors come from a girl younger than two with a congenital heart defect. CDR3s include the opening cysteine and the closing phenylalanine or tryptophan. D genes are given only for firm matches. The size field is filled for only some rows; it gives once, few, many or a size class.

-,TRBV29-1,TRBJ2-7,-,CSVEDSGYEQYF,TGCAGCGTTGAAGATTCCGGTTACGAGCAGTACTTC
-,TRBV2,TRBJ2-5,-,CASIRGGRGETQYF,TGTGCCAGCATTCGTGGGGGCCGTGGAGAGACCCAGTACTTC
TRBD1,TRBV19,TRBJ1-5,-,CASECETGDENQPQHF,TGTGCCAGTGAGTGTGAGACAGGGGACGAGAATCAGCCCCAGCATTTT
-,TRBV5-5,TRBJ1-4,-,CASSLVRQKVNEKLFF,TGTGCCAGCAGCTTGGTGCGACAGAAAGTTAATGAAAAACTGTTTTTT
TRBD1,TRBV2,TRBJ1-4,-,CASNPKTGGGEKLFF,TGTGCCAGCAATCCGAAGACAGGGGGCGGCGAAAAACTGTTTTTT
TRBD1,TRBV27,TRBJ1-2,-,CASSFNLGTGNYGYTF,TGTGCCAGCAGTTTTAATCTGGGGACAGGGAACTATGGCTACACCTTC
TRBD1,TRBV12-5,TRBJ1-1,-,CASGSFSRQGDFQNTEAFF,TGTGCTAGTGGTTCCTTCTCCCGACAGGGAGATTTTCAGAACACTGAAGCTTTCTTT
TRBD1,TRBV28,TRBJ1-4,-,CASSRQGDLDEKLFF,TGTGCCAGCAGCAGACAGGGCGATTTAGATGAAAAACTGTTTTTT
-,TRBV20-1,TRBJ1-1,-,CSARRQTEAFF,TGCAGTGCTAGAAGACAGACTGAAGCTTTCTTT
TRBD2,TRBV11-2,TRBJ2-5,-,CASRAGAGETQYF,TGTGCCAGCAGAGCGGGGGCGGGAGAGACCCAGTACTTC
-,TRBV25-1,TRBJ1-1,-,CASSEGPEAFF,TGTGCCAGCAGTGAAGGCCCTGAAGCTTTCTTT
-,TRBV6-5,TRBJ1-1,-,CASSYVIGTEAFF,TGTGCCAGCAGTTACGTCATCGGTACTGAAGCTTTCTTT
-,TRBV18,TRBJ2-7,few,CASSPPPGHAYEQYF,TGTGCCAGCTCACCACCCCCAGGGCACGCGTACGAGCAGTACTTC
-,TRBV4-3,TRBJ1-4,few,CASSQDTGTPNEKLFF,TGCGCCAGCAGCCAAGATACGGGAACACCTAATGAAAAACTGTTTTTT
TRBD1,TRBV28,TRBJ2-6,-,CASSSPGQGSGANVLTF,TGTGCCAGCAGTTCCCCGGGACAGGGGTCTGGGGCCAACGTCCTGACTTTC
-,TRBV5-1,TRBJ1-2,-,CASSLEQIYGYTF,TGCGCCAGCAGCTTGGAACAGATCTATGGCTACACCTTC
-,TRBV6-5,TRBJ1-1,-,CASSCTRGADDTEAFF,TGTGCCAGCAGTTGTACCCGGGGGGCGGACGACACTGAAGCTTTCTTT
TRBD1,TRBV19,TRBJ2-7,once,CAEPGQGGYEQYF,TGTGCCGAACCGGGACAGGGAGGGTACGAGCAGTACTTC
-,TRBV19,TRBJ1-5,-,CASRRSRGGDYSNQPQHF,TGTGCCAGTAGAAGATCTCGTGGCGGTGATTATAGCAATCAGCCCCAGCATTTT
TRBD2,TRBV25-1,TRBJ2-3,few,CASSPGTSGGDDTDTQYF,TGTGCCAGCAGCCCTGGGACTAGCGGGGGGGACGACACAGATACGCAGTATTTT
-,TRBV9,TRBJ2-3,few,CASSVDGSPQYF,TGTGCCAGCAGCGTAGATGGGAGTCCGCAGTATTTT
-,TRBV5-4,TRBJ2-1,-,CASSLASVGAREQFF,TGTGCCAGCAGCTTGGCCTCCGTGGGGGCGCGTGAGCAGTTCTTC
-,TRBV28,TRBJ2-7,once,CASTPGSLAHEQYF,TGTGCCAGCACCCCGGGGTCTTTAGCCCACGAGCAGTACTTC
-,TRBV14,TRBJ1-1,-,CASSQDHLWRGTKKVVEMNTEAFF,TGTGCCAGCAGCCAAGATCACCTATGGAGGGGTACTAAAAAGGTCGTTGAGATGAACACTGAAGCTTTCTTT
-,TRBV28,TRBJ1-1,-,CASSHTGGTEAFF,TGTGCCAGCAGCCACACAGGTGGAACTGAAGCTTTCTTT
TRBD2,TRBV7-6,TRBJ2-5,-,CASSPRWRGDQETQYF,TGTGCCAGCAGCCCGCGGTGGCGGGGGGACCAAGAGACCCAGTACTTC
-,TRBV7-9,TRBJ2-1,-,CASSPARGLTNEQFF,TGTGCCAGCAGCCCCGCCAGGGGTTTAACGAATGAGCAGTTCTTC
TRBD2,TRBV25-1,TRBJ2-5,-,CASKIGYTGGETQYF,TGTGCCAGCAAGATAGGATACACGGGGGGTGAGACCCAGTACTTC
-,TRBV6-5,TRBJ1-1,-,CASTTAGRENTEAFF,TGTGCCAGTACCACTGCCGGGCGGGAAAACACTGAAGCTTTCTTT
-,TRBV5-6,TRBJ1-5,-,CASSLAGGSQPQHF,TGTGCCAGCAGCTTGGCTGGAGGAAGCCAGCCCCAGCATTTT
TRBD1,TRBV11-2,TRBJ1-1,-,CASTTRTGGLTIAFF,TGTGCCAGCACCACTCGGACAGGGGGATTAACGATAGCTTTCTTT
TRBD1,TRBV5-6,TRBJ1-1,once,CASSPGQGDRGTEAFF,TGTGCCAGCAGCCCCGGACAGGGCGATAGGGGGACTGAAGCTTTCTTT
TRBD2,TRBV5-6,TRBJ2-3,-,CASSKGTSGVPDTDTQYF,TGTGCCAGCAGCAAAGGGACTAGCGGGGTCCCTGACACAGATACGCAGTATTTT
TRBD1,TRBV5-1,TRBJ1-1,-,CASSLSPPGWDRGFKGFMNTEAFF,TGCGCCAGCAGCTTGAGCCCACCGGGGTGGGACAGGGGCTTTAAGGGTTTCATGAACACTGAAGCTTTCTTT
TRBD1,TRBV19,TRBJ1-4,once,CASSDTNRGEKLFF,TGTGCCAGTAGCGACACAAACAGGGGGGAAAAACTGTTTTTT
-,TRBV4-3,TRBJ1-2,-,CASSQDSTGVGGYTF,TGCGCCAGCAGCCAAGATTCAACGGGGGTGGGTGGCTACACCTTC
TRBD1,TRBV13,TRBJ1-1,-,CASGDRGWNTEAFF,TGTGCCTCGGGGGACAGGGGATGGAACACTGAAGCTTTCTTT
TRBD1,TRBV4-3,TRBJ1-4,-,CASSHPGQGSQRGEKLFF,TGCGCCAGCAGCCACCCGGGACAGGGAAGTCAGCGGGGTGAAAAACTGTTTTTT
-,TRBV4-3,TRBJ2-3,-,CASSQASSDTQYF,TGCGCCAGCAGCCAAGCCTCGTCAGATACGCAGTATTTT
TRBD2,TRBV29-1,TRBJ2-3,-,CSAGGRTDTQYF,TGCAGCGCGGGGGGTCGAACAGATACGCAGTATTTT
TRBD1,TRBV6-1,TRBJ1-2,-,CASSDGRPSGTGKGYGYTF,TGTGCCAGCAGTGATGGAAGGCCGTCGGGGACAGGGAAAGGATATGGCTACACCTTC
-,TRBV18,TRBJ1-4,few,CASSPSADSRNEKLFF,TGTGCCAGCTCACCATCAGCTGACAGTCGTAATGAAAAACTGTTTTTT
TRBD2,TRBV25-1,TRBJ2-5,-,CASSDRLARAQETQYF,TGTGCCAGCAGTGACCGACTAGCCAGAGCTCAAGAGACCCAGTACTTC
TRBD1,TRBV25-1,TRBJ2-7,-,CATKPGQGSHEQYF,TGTGCTACTAAACCGGGACAGGGGTCCCACGAGCAGTACTTC
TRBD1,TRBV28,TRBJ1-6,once,CASSFWNRDREARSYNSPLHF,TGTGCCAGCAGTTTCTGGAACCGGGACAGGGAAGCCAGGTCCTATAATTCACCCCTCCACTTT
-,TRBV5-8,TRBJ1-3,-,CASSLYSARARSGNTIYF,TGTGCCAGCAGCTTGTATTCAGCCAGGGCTCGCTCTGGAAACACCATATATTTT
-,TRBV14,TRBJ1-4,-,CASSPSNEKLFF,TGTGCCAGCTCTCCGAGTAATGAAAAACTGTTTTTT
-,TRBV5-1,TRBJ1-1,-,CASSFGGGGPWGAFF,TGCGCCAGCAGCTTCGGGGGAGGTGGCCCTTGGGGAGCTTTCTTT
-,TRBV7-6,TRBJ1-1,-,CASSPPRTANTEAFF,TGTGCCAGCAGCCCCCCCAGGACAGCAAACACTGAAGCTTTCTTT
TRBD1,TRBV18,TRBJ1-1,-,CASSPPQSDRVTEAFF,TGTGCCAGCTCACCACCACAATCAGACAGGGTAACTGAAGCTTTCTTT
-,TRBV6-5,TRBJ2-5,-,CASKLDSQETQYF,TGTGCCAGCAAGCTCGACTCTCAAGAGACCCAGTACTTC
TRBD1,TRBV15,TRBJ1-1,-,CATSRLRDRGREAFF,TGTGCCACCAGCAGACTCCGGGACAGGGGCCGCGAAGCTTTCTTT
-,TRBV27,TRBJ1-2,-,CASRIQTGANYGYTF,TGTGCCAGCAGGATTCAAACAGGAGCTAACTATGGCTACACCTTC
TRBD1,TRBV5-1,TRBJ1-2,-,CASSIDRASYGYTF,TGCGCCAGCAGCATTGACAGGGCGTCATATGGCTACACCTTC
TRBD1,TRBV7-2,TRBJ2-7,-,CASSLRQGSSYEQYF,TGTGCCAGCAGCCTCCGACAGGGGAGCTCCTACGAGCAGTACTTC